Shown below are 8 T cell receptor beta chains from a single sample sequenced in a study of blood T cell repertoires in COVID-19. Libraries were prepared by immunoSEQ multiplex PCR; TCRdb keeps only in-frame clonotypes and omits some of them. Among fewer than 300,000 clones, more than 75% were seen once, and the ten largest hold more than 0.95%. The sequenced sample was peripheral blood. The receptors derive from a woman in her forties who had recovered from COVID-19.

In this sample, this clone turned up once. The chain couples TRBV19 to TRBJ2-1; no definite D call. Germline CDR1 reads LNHDA; CDR2 reads SQIVND (reference sequence). The germline V and J ends were trimmed by 3 bases and 3 bases, with 6 bases remaining between them. The CDR3 is 13 amino acids. CDR3 loop: CASSMFFYNEQFF. CDR3 coding DNA: TGTGCCAGTAGTATGTTCTTCTACAATGAGCAGTTCTTC.

The chain joins TRBV6-6 to TRBJ2-7; a weak D match, TRBD1 (5 bases). This CDR3 region has 13 residues. The V gene's germline CDR1 is MNHNY and CDR2 SVGAGI (reference sequence). The V and J ends lost 6 bases and 6 bases respectively, with 15 bases between them. The CDR3 loop is CASSPKQVAEQYV. The CDR3 DNA sequence: TGTGCCAGCAGCCCTAAACAGGTGGCCGAGCAGTACGTC.

The chain is built from TRBV21-1 and TRBJ2-7; TRBD1 was called by the table and not checked on the DNA. TRBV21-1 has pseudogene status. This CDR3 is built from 13 residues. CDR3 DNA sequence: TGTGCCAGCACCCCATCATCCTCCTACGAGCAGTACGTC. Encoded protein: CASTPSSSYEQYV.

V and J are TRBV2 and TRBJ2-5; 7 nucleotides match TRBD2. CDR3 length: 14 residues. V lost 4 bases to trimming and J lost 2 bases; unmatched junction nucleotides: 4. The germline gives CDR1 SNHLY, CDR2 FYNNEI. CDR3 nucleotides: TGTGCCAGCAGTGCCCCGGGAGGACAAGAGACCCAGTACTTC. Amino acids: CASSAPGGQETQYF.

This chain uses TRBV6-1 with TRBJ2-7; D is perhaps TRBD2 (6 bases). Deletions cut 2 bases from V and 2 bases from J, with 13 bases between. CDR1 is MNHNS and CDR2 is SASEGT in the germline V gene. The CDR3 consists of 15 residues. The CDR3 sequence: CASSERGRGTYEQYF. The DNA of the CDR3 is TGTGCCAGCAGTGAACGGGGTCGCGGGACCTACGAGCAGTACTTC.

This clone was seen only once. The V and J genes are TRBV10-3 and TRBJ2-7; 10 bases match TRBD2. With 6 bases clipped from V and 0 bases from J, the junction kept 2 bases outside the gene matches. The CDR3 length is 14 residues. CDR1 and CDR2 (germline): ENHRY, SYGVKD. CDR3 sequence reads: CAIRASGGSYEQYF. In DNA form, the CDR3 reads TGTGCCATCAGGGCTAGCGGGGGCTCCTACGAGCAGTACTTC.

V and J are TRBV6-5 and TRBJ1-2; possible D gene TRBD1, 6 bases. With 6 bases removed from V and 4 bases from J, the gap between germline ends came to 15 bases. The germline gives CDR1 MNHEY, CDR2 SVGAGI. CDR3 size: 14 residues. CDR3 DNA: TGTGCCAGCAGGGGGGGGCAGGGACGCTATGGCTACACCTTC. Protein: CASRGGQGRYGYTF.

CDR3 in amino acids: CASSLGSSGRVDTQYF. The DNA of the CDR3 is TGTGCCAGCAGCTTAGGGAGTAGCGGGAGGGTGGATACGCAGTATTTT. The genes are TRBV11-2 and TRBJ2-3; TRBD2 aligns across 11 bases. In germline, CDR1 is SGHAT, CDR2 FQNNGV. The CDR3 has 16 amino acids. The junction had 6 bases not matched to a gene; V was cut back by 1 base and J by 6 bases.